This TCR beta chain was found in a study of OX40 agonist ivuxolimab in advanced cancers. The table came from immunoSEQ multiplex PCR; TCRdb's copy has only in-frame clones and leaves some out. In the table there are under 25,000 clones, roughly 90% of which are singletons. Autoimmune disease history or systemic immunosuppression barred patients. The CDR3 contains 16 residues. Germline loops: CDR1 SGHRS, CDR2 YFSETQ. With 3 bases removed from V and 4 bases from J, the gap between germline ends came to 16 bases. This clonotype was sampled from an adult with an advanced solid tumor such as melanoma, head and neck, liver or kidney cancer. This rearrangement joins TRBV5-1 to TRBJ1-4, with D tentatively TRBD1 (5 bases). The sample here was CD4+ or CD8+ T cells sorted from blood, taken in a trial of the OX40 agonist ivuxolimab. CDR3 residues: CASSWGFEGLNEKLFF. CDR3 sequence (DNA): TGCGCCAGCAGCTGGGGATTTGAGGGACTTAATGAAAAACTGTTTTTT.